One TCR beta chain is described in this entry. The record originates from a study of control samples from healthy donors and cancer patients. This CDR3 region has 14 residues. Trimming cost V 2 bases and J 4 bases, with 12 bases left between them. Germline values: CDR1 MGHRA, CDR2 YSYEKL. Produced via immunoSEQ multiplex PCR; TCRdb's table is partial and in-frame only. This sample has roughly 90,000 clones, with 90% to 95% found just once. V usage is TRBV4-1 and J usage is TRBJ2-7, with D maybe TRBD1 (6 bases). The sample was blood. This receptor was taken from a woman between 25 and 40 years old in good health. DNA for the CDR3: TGCGCCAGCAGCCAAACACAGGGAGTTTACGAGCAGTACTTC. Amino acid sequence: CASSQTQGVYEQYF.